The clone carrying this TCR beta chain was seen many times. Its specificity is unknown. Diagnoses used clinical symptoms, serum thyroxine and TRAb, thyroid ultrasound and orbital computed tomography. This sample was taken from a study of T cells in Graves' hyperthyroidism and ophthalmopathy. Study-level results: Also found in blood were most expanded thyroid clonotypes above 0.001.

Researchers amplified the TCR beta CDR3 regions from RNA transcripts. When the TCR CDR3 underwent first-round RT-PCR, the HTBI primer set was used. In TCRdb, the multiplex PCR reads were re-called with MiXCR into one record per CDR3 protein. The top ten clones hold about 5.8% of a sample with hundreds of thousands of distinct CDR3 sequences, roughly 14% of them seen once. The V and J ends lost 7 bases and 4 bases, in that order; junction bases with no gene match: 6. The CDR3 extends over 15 amino acids. Germline CDR1 SNHLY, CDR2 FYNNEI. Material: blood. This receptor was identified in a young woman with Graves' hyperthyroidism that later progressed to Graves' ophthalmopathy. This rearrangement joins TRBV2 to TRBJ2-3; 12 bases align to TRBD2. CDR3 sequence (DNA): TGTGCCAGCACTCCTAGCGGGAGGGCCGCAGATACGCAGTATTTT. As protein: CASTPSGRAADTQYF.